The clone carrying this T cell receptor (beta chain) has a single count. The CDR3 is made up of 12 amino acids. The ends were cut back, 8 bases at V and 3 bases at J, with 11 bases in the middle. CDR1 and CDR2 from the germline V gene are LNHDA and SQIVND (reference sequence). This specimen comes from a study of cytomegalovirus exposure and HLA in healthy donors. The primer mix had 60 Vbeta and 13 Jbeta primers. Assay used: immunoSEQ multiplex PCR; TCRdb lists only in-frame clones, some missing. This table has under 300,000 clones, approximately 82% appearing once. Sequenced input: PBMCs. This TCR came from a woman between 55 and 75 years old in good health and CMV-seropositive. V is TRBV19 and J is TRBJ2-7, with D perhaps matching TRBD1 (5 bases). The CDR3 DNA reads as TGTGCCAGTTCGAACCAGGGCTACGAGCAGTACTTC. Translating gives CASSNQGYEQYF.